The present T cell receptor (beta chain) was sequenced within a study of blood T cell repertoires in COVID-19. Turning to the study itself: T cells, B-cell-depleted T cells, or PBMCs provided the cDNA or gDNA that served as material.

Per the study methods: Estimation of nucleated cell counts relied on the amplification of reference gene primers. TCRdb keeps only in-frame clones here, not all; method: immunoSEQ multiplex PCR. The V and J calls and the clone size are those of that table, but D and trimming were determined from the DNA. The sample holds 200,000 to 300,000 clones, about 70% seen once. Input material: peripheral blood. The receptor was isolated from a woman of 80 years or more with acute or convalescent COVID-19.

In nucleotides, the CDR3 is TGTGCCAGCAGCTTAGGGACTAGTTCCGACGAGCAGTACTTC. It is translated as CASSLGTSSDEQYF. The chain links TRBV11-2 to TRBJ2-7; 7 bases are a match to TRBD2. The junction had 5 bases not matched to a gene; V was cut back by 1 base and J by 5 bases. The CDR3 spans 14 residues. The germline V gene encodes CDR1 SGHAT and CDR2 FQNNGV. Full variable domain (missing parts from reference TRBV11-2 and TRBJ2-7): EAGVAQSPRYKIIEKRQSVAFWCNPISGHATLYWYQQILGQGPKLLIQFQNNGVVDDSQLPKDRFSAERLKGVDSTLKIQPAKLEDSAVYLCASSLGTSSDEQYFGPGTRLTVT.